The entry that follows covers one T cell receptor beta chain sequence. This clonotype was detected only a few times. Its target antigen remains unknown. No much larger clonotype is one base removed from it; base qualities were not supplied. This sample was sequenced with an Illumina HiSeq 2500. Quantitative 5'-RACE with molecular barcodes was the method used to prepare the TCR beta libraries. Per the original workflow: To identify disease-linked TCR variants, a new computational method was used, one built on a probabilistic model of VDJ rearrangement. TCRdb reanalyzed the raw reads on its own, using fastp at Q25 for trimming and MiXCR for clone calling, and kept in-frame beta chains. CDR3 protein sequences are deduplicated, and each keeps its most common genes and DNA. The V and J calls and clone size come from TCRdb's table, not from the authors' own analysis. A total of about 340,000 distinct CDR3 sequences appear in this sample, less than 10% of them only once. Jointly, the top ten make up just over 14% of the sample.

From the cysteine up to the phenylalanine, the CDR3 has a length of 16 residues. Only the CDR3 DNA stays, 48 bases, in frame from base 1. From the germline V gene, CDR1 is SGHTA and CDR2 is FQGNSA. Clipping removes 0 bases from V and 2 bases from J, with 3 as the unmatched junction base count. These data are taken from a study of CD8 T cells in ankylosing spondylitis (dated by TCRdb to about 2017). Notes on the research overall: The study profiled T cell receptor beta repertoires in healthy donors and ankylosing spondylitis patients to find disease-linked TCR variants. Peripheral blood was sampled, and synovial fluid was additionally collected from ankylosing spondylitis patients. The full study cohort comprised around 23 ankylosing spondylitis patients and over a hundred healthy donors. Overall results and qualifications from the work: A CD8+ phenotype was shown by the disease-linked clones, which were found at relatively low frequencies in peripheral blood. According to the report, matched synovial fluid samples from ankylosing spondylitis patients were significantly enriched for the disease-linked clones. Some motif variants were previously reported in synovial fluid and blood of reactive arthritis patients, suggesting common disease-initiation mechanisms. Blood from ankylosing spondylitis patients appeared to be characterized by a TCR beta motif made up of several highly homologous amino acid variants.

The sequenced sample consisted of blood, either unsorted or a sorted T cell fraction (not recorded which). The chain is encoded by TRBV7-2 joined to TRBJ2-3, and TRBD1 aligns with 9 junction nucleotides. This sequence originates from a male donor with ankylosing spondylitis. The DNA sequence is given as TGTGCCAGCAGCTTAGCCGGGACAGGGCCCACAGATACGCAGTATTTT. It is translated as CASSLAGTGPTDTQYF.